This TCR beta chain appears in the sequencing data of a study of blood T cells in healthy people across ages. Study background: Template-switching capture recovered about one barcoded beta molecule per two T cells.

Alongside a J-beta primer mix, a sample-barcoded 5' primer served in a second PCR lasting roughly 6 to 11 cycles. MiXCR, run by TCRdb on the 5' RACE reads, gives a single entry per CDR3 protein. This table holds roughly 800,000 distinct CDR3 sequences, about 55% found once. Each donor gave ten milliliters of peripheral blood. Sequencing used blood. This clonotype originated in a man older than 75 in good health.

The DNA of the CDR3 is TGTGCCAGCTCACCGGCCGGGAACCGCCAAGAGACCCAGTACTTC. Protein: CASSPAGNRQETQYF. The chain employs TRBV18 and TRBJ2-5; the D gene is possibly TRBD2 (5 bases). Germline-derived CDR1 and CDR2 are KGHSH and LQKENI. CDR3 size: 15 residues. V lost 3 bases and J lost 1, with 12 bases in between.